This T cell receptor (beta chain) came from a study of metastatic and nonmetastatic thyroid tumors. Study-level background: Repertoire comparisons spanned blood and tumor or nodule tissue from malignant and benign thyroid patients. Study conclusions and caveats: Malignant tumors reportedly showed significantly higher TCR beta diversity than benign nodules in both blood and tumor.

Nobody among the patients had been given any treatment before thyroid surgery. In this sample, this clone turned up many times. What it binds is not known. In the study's own analysis: Clinicopathological groups of papillary thyroid cancer showed CDR3 differences that were used to build a distant-metastasis classifier. TCRdb re-analyzed the PCR reads through MiXCR. TCRdb's processing, not the study's, gives the V and J calls here. The data show over 10,000 clones, around 29% seen once. Sequencing was carried out using tumor tissue. The TCR originated in a female donor with papillary thyroid cancer or a benign thyroid nodule (not recorded which). Some clones in this sample may be carry-over from other donors' samples.

CDR3 loop: CASRTGGETQYF. The CDR3 region has the DNA TGTGCCAGCAGGACAGGGGGAGAGACCCAGTACTTC. The rearrangement joins TRBV28 to TRBJ2-5; 9 nucleotides align to TRBD1. After removal of 6 bases from V and 4 bases from J, the junction contained 0 bases not matched to a gene. CDR1 is MDHEN and CDR2 is SYDVKM in the germline V gene. This CDR3 contains 12 residues. Variable domain in full (rest from reference TRBV28 and TRBJ2-5): DVKVTQSSRYLVKRTGEKVFLECVQDMDHENMFWYRQDPGLGLRLIYFSYDVKMKEKGDIPEGYSVSREKKERFSLILESASTNQTSMYLCASRTGGETQYFGPGTRLLVL.